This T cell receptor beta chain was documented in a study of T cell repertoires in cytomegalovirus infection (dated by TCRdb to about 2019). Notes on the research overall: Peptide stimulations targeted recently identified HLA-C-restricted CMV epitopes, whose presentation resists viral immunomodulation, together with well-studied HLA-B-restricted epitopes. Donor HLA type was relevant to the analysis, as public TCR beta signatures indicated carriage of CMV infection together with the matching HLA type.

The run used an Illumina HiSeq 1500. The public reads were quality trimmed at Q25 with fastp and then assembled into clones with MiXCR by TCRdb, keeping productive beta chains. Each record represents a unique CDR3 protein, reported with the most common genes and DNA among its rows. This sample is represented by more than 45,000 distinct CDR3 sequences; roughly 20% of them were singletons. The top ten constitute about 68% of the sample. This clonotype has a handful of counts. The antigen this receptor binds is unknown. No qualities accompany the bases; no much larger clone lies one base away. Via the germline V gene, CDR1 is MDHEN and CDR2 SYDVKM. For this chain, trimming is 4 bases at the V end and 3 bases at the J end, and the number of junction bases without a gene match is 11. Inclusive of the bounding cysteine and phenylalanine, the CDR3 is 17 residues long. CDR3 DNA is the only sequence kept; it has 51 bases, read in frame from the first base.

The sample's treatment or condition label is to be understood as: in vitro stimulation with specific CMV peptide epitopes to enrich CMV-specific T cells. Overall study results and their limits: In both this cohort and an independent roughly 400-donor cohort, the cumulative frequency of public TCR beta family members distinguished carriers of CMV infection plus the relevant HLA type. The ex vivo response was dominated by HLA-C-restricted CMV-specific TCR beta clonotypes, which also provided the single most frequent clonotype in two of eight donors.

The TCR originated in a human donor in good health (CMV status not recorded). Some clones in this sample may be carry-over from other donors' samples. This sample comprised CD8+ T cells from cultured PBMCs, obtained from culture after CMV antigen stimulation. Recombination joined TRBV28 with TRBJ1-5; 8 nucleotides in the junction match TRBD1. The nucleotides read TGTGCCAGCAGTTCACCGCGACAGGGGAGGCTCAATCAGCCCCAGCATTTT. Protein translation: CASSSPRQGRLNQPQHF.